The 11 T cell receptor beta chains listed next were all sequenced from one sample in a study of CD8+ T cells in alopecia areata. Specified treatment: oral pan-JAK inhibitor, 5-10 mg twice daily. The authors extracted RNA and reverse transcribed it into cDNA as the sequencing template. TCRdb keeps only in-frame clones here, not all; method: immunoSEQ multiplex PCR. The sample gives about 290,000 clones, nearly 60% of which show up once; around 1.8% is in the top ten. Sequencing was performed on CD4+ T cells sorted from blood, taken at week 24, from a patient treated with tofacitinib. Receptors originate from a human donor with alopecia areata.

The chain recombines TRBV28 with TRBJ2-7; perhaps TRBD1 as D (6 bases). Deletions cut 3 bases from V and 13 bases from J, with 28 bases between. The V gene's germline CDR1 is MDHEN and CDR2 SYDVKM. This CDR3 is built from 16 residues. CDR3 in DNA: TGTGCCAGCAGTTTTTGGGGTCGGGACAAACCTGCCGTGGGATACTTC. Protein sequence: CASSFWGRDKPAVGYF.

This clone was found once. The chain recombines TRBV30 with TRBJ2-2, with D possibly called TRBD1 or TRBD2 (5 bases each). Germline V gives CDR1 GTSNPN, CDR2 SVGIG (reference sequence). V lost 0 bases, J lost 7 bases, and 9 bases lay in between. The CDR3 sequence is 13 residues long. CDR3 sequence (DNA): TGTGCCTGGAGTGTACGAGGGGTCGGGGAGCTGTTTTTT. This codes for CAWSVRGVGELFF. The full variable domain, rest sourced from reference TRBV30 and TRBJ2-2, is SQTIHQWPATLVQPVGSPLSLECTVEGTSNPNLYWYRQAAGRGLQLLFYSVGIGQISSEVPQNLSASRPQDRQFILSSKKLLLSDSGFYLCAWSVRGVGELFFGEGSRLTVL.

J is TRBJ2-1 and V is TRBV5-4; maybe TRBD2 (6 bases). Germline-derived CDR1 and CDR2 are SGHNT and YYREEE (reference sequence). CDR3 length: 16 residues. V gave up 2 bases and J gave up 6 bases, with 18 bases separating them. CDR3 bases: TGTGCCAGCAGCTTAGGCGCGGGGCATCGTCCCAATGAGCAGTTCTTC. Translation: CASSLGAGHRPNEQFF. The whole variable domain, filled in from reference TRBV5-4 and TRBJ2-1, reads ETGVTQSPTHLIKTRGQQVTLRCSSQSGHNTVSWYQQALGQGPQFIFQYYREEENGRGNFPPRFSGLQFPNYSSELNVNALELDDSALYLCASSLGAGHRPNEQFFGPGTRLTVL.

The rearrangement links TRBV5-1 to TRBJ1-2; D gene uncertain. The CDR3 length is 15 residues. Germline CDR1 and CDR2: SGHRS and YFSETQ. V lost 0 bases and J 6 bases, leaving 15 bases between the germline ends. The CDR3 nucleotides are TGCGCCAGCAGCTTGGCCGGCGGATACACCAATGGCTACACCTTC. The encoded protein is CASSLAGGYTNGYTF.

J is TRBJ2-7 and V is TRBV27, with D hard to call. CDR3 length: 14 amino acids. Germline assignment: CDR1 MNHEY and CDR2 SMNVEV (reference sequence). The V end was cut by 9 bases, the J end by 3 bases, with 18 bases between. This chain's CDR3 is CASKLASEDYEQYF. CDR3 sequence (DNA): TGTGCCAGTAAGCTTGCAAGCGAGGACTACGAGCAGTACTTC.

This clone came up a few times. The rearrangement uses TRBV11-2 and TRBJ2-1; 12 bases map to TRBD2. V shed 1 base and J 7 bases; nucleotides not matched to a gene: 2. Germline V gives CDR1 SGHAT, CDR2 FQNNGV. This CDR3 region has 15 residues. CDR3: CASSLASGGANEQFF. The CDR3 nucleotides are TGTGCCAGCAGCTTAGCTAGCGGGGGGGCAAATGAGCAGTTCTTC.

The CDR3 DNA follows: TGTGCCAGTAGTATATCCAGCGGGCAAGAGACCCAGTACTTC. Translation gives CASSISSGQETQYF. The gene calls are TRBV19 and TRBJ2-5; possible D gene TRBD2, 6 bases. Per the germline V gene, CDR1 is LNHDA and CDR2 is SQIVND (reference sequence). The CDR3 has 14 amino acids. The V end was cut by 2 bases, the J end by 2 bases, with 9 bases between.

The gene calls are TRBV6-1 and TRBJ2-7; TRBD1 aligns across 7 bases. Germline-derived CDR1 and CDR2 are MNHNS and SASEGT. V shed 0 bases and J 2 bases; nucleotides not matched to a gene: 4. The CDR3 loop spans 15 amino acids. The CDR3 region is CASSEALGQAYEQYF. CDR3 nucleotides: TGTGCCAGCAGTGAAGCGCTAGGACAGGCCTACGAGCAGTACTTC.

This sequence joins TRBV2 and TRBJ1-1; D unresolved. Germline-derived CDR1 and CDR2 are SNHLY and FYNNEI. The ends were cut back, 2 bases at V and 5 bases at J, with 6 bases in the middle. The CDR3 runs to 12 residues. The CDR3 DNA is TGTGCCAGCAGTGAACTAGGAACTGAAGCTTTCTTT. It translates to CASSELGTEAFF. Using reference TRBV2 and TRBJ1-1 for the parts outside the CDR3, the full variable domain is EPEVTQTPSHQVTQMGQEVILRCVPISNHLYFYWYRQILGQKVEFLVSFYNNEISEKSEIFDDQFSVERPDGSNFTLKIRSTKLEDSAMYFCASSELGTEAFFGQGTRLTVV.

This clone has more than one count but fewer than ten. The chain has TRBV7-9 and TRBJ1-2; D is unresolved. Germline assignment: CDR1 SEHNR and CDR2 FQNEAQ (reference sequence). The CDR3 is 13 amino acids. V gave up 3 bases and J gave up 5 bases, with 10 bases separating them. For the CDR3, the DNA is TGTGCCAGCAGCTTGGAAAGCCTTTATGGCTACACCTTC. Its translation is CASSLESLYGYTF.

This rearrangement joins TRBV30 to TRBJ2-6; D gene unclear. V lost 2 bases to trimming and J lost 6 bases, with 20 bases between them. In germline, CDR1 is GTSNPN, CDR2 SVGIG (reference sequence). CDR3 size: 17 residues. CDR3 in DNA: TGTGCCTGGAGTTCGGTCAGCGTCAGGCCGGAGGCCAACGTCCTGACTTTC. It yields the protein CAWSSVSVRPEANVLTF.